This T cell receptor (beta chain) was sequenced during a study of identical twins. Study-level points and caveats: Analyses of zero insertions could, in part, be confounded by invariant MAIT and iNKT cells.

CDR1 is DFQATT, CDR2 SNEGSKA, per germline (reference sequence). V was pared by 2 bases and J by 7 bases, with 6 bases of the junction left unmatched. This CDR3 comprises 14 residues. TCRdb re-called the 5' RACE reads through MiXCR, storing one row per CDR3 protein. The sample has roughly 770,000 distinct CDR3 sequences; 18% are singletons. This clonotype came up a few times. Its antigen is unknown. Separately, the same data were catalogued under a study of T cells expressing NK-cell markers. In that study: An anti-gamma-delta TCR antibody restricted sorting to alpha-beta TCR T cells in several experiments.

The sequenced sample was PBMCs. The chain employs TRBV20-1 and TRBJ2-1, with 9 bases identical to TRBD2. The TCR originated in a woman under 30 in good health. CDR3 sequence: CSARLSGGTNEQFF. The CDR3 DNA is TGCAGTGCTAGACTGAGCGGGGGGACAAATGAGCAGTTCTTC.